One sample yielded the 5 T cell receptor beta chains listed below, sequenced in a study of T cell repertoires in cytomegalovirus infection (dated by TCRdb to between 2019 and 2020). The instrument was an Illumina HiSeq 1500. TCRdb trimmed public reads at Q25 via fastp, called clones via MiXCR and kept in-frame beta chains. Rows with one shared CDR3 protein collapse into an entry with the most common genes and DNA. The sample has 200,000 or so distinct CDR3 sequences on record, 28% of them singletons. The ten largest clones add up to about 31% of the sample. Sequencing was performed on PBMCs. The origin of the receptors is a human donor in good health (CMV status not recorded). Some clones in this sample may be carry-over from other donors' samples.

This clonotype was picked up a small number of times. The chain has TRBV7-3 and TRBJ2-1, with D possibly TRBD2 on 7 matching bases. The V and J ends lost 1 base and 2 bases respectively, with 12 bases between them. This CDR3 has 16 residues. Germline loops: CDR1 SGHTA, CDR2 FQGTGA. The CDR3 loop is CASSLIPGGPYNEQFF. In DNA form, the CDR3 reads TGTGCCAGCAGCTTAATTCCCGGGGGGCCCTACAATGAGCAGTTCTTC.

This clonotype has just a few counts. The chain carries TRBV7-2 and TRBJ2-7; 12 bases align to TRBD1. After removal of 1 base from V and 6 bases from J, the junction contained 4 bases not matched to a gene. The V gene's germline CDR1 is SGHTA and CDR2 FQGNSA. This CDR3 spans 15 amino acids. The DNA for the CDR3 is TGTGCCAGCAGCTTAGTGGGGACAGGGGGCGTCGAGCAGTACTTC. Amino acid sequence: CASSLVGTGGVEQYF.

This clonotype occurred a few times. CDR3 region: CASSRTVYNEQFF. DNA for the CDR3: TGTGCCAGCAGTCGGACAGTTTACAATGAGCAGTTCTTC. V is TRBV6-2 or TRBV6-3 and J is TRBJ2-1; a possible D gene is TRBD1 (6 bases). Germline V CDR1 and CDR2: MNHEY, SVGEGT. The germline V and J ends were trimmed by 5 bases and 4 bases, with 9 bases remaining between them. CDR3 length equals 13 residues.

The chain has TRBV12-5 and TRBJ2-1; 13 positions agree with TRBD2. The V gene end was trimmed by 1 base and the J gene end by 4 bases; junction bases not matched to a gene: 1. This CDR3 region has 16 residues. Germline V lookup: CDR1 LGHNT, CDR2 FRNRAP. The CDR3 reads CASGLATSGGYNEQFF. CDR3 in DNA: TGTGCTAGTGGTTTGGCGACTAGCGGGGGGTACAATGAGCAGTTCTTC.

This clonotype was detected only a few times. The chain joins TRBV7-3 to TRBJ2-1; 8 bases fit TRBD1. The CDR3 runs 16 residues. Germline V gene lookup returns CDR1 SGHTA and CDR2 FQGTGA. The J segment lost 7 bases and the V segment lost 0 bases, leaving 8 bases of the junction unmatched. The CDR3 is CASSLTQGATKNEQFF. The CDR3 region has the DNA TGTGCCAGCAGCTTAACCCAGGGGGCGACTAAGAATGAGCAGTTCTTC. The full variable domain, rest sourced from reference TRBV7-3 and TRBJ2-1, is GAGVSQTPSNKVTEKGKYVELRCDPISGHTALYWYRQSLGQGPEFLIYFQGTGAADDSGLPNDRFFAVRPEGSVSTLKIQRTERGDSAVYLCASSLTQGATKNEQFFGPGTRLTVL.